This T cell receptor (beta chain) was captured by sequencing in a study of PD-1 blockade in mismatch repair-deficient tumors. The CDR3 covers 14 residues. CDR1 is MNHEY, CDR2 SVGAGI, per germline. With V trimmed by 6 bases and J by 4 bases, 3 bases remained unmatched. TCRdb's copy holds only in-frame clones and misses some; the assay was immunoSEQ multiplex PCR. The table shows some 130,000 clones, with almost 90% occurring only once. The source is an adult with mismatch repair-deficient cancer. The chain carries TRBV6-5 and TRBJ2-3; 11 bases match TRBD2. The specimen comprised peripheral blood, sampled roughly 67 weeks after starting pembrolizumab. CDR3 amino acids: CASRPGLAADTQYF. The CDR3 DNA follows: TGTGCCAGCAGGCCGGGACTAGCGGCAGATACGCAGTATTTT.